The 30 T cell receptor beta chains below all came from one sample that was sequenced in a study of blood T cell repertoires in COVID-19. Data came from immunoSEQ multiplex PCR; TCRdb stores just in-frame clones and leaves some out. The sample has 150,000 to 200,000 clones, 75% to 85% seen once. Sample: PBMCs or T cells enriched from blood (not recorded which). All receptors derive from a woman between 55 and 75 years old who had recovered from COVID-19.

V and J are TRBV7-2 and TRBJ2-2, with TRBD1 identical over 7 bases. CDR1 is SGHTA and CDR2 is FQGNSA in the germline V gene. This CDR3 is built from 15 residues. The V segment lost 5 bases and the J segment 2 bases; nucleotides outside the gene matches: 5. The CDR3 sequence: CASSTRDSNTGELFF. CDR3 nucleotide sequence: TGTGCCAGCAGCACCCGGGACAGTAACACCGGGGAGCTGTTTTTT.

This rearrangement joins TRBV7-9 to TRBJ2-1; no reliable D call. This CDR3 has 13 residues. CDR1 is SEHNR, CDR2 FQNEAQ, per germline (reference sequence). Trimming took off 3 bases at V and 3 bases at J, with 6 bases between the two ends. CDR3 sequence: CASSFTGYNEQFF. The CDR3 DNA follows: TGTGCCAGCAGCTTTACGGGCTACAATGAGCAGTTCTTC.

The V call is TRBV11-2, the J call TRBJ2-3, with TRBD1 as a possible D gene (5 bases). V was cut by 3 bases and J by 5 bases, with 12 bases left in between. The CDR3 runs to 14 residues. Germline CDR1 SGHAT, CDR2 FQNNGV. As DNA, the CDR3 is TGTGCCAGCAGCTTGGGGCTGGGTTTAGATACGCAGTATTTT. Translated, it gives CASSLGLGLDTQYF.

This clone was counted a few times. This chain links TRBV2 with TRBJ2-7; TRBD1 aligns across 7 bases. The CDR3 loop spans 13 amino acids. CDR1 SNHLY and CDR2 FYNNEI come from the germline V gene. Germline trimming cut 8 bases from V and 2 bases from J; bases unmatched to any gene: 6. The CDR3, as DNA: TGTGCCAGCGATGGGCAGGGGGCCTACGAGCAGTACTTC. As protein: CASDGQGAYEQYF.

V and J are TRBV12-3 or TRBV12-4 and TRBJ2-7; 7 nucleotides agree with TRBD1. The J segment lost 4 bases and the V segment lost 4 bases, leaving 1 base of the junction unmatched. The CDR3 loop spans 12 amino acids. The CDR3 bases are TGTGCCAGCAGTTCGGGACAGTACGAGCAGTACTTC. It codes for CASSSGQYEQYF.

A single count supports this clone. V is TRBV7-3 and J is TRBJ2-1, with TRBD2 matching 12 bases. The germline V gene has CDR1 SGHTA and CDR2 FQGTGA. The CDR3 length is 15 residues. V dropped 5 bases and J dropped 7; count of bases not matched to a gene: 6. The CDR3 sequence is CASSRLAGVGNEQFF. The CDR3 DNA reads as TGTGCCAGCAGCAGACTAGCGGGGGTAGGGAATGAGCAGTTCTTC. Full variable domain (remainder filled in from reference TRBV7-3 and TRBJ2-1): GAGVSQTPSNKVTEKGKYVELRCDPISGHTALYWYRQSLGQGPEFLIYFQGTGAADDSGLPNDRFFAVRPEGSVSTLKIQRTERGDSAVYLCASSRLAGVGNEQFFGPGTRLTVL.

The rearrangement uses TRBV7-9 and TRBJ2-7; the D gene is possibly TRBD2 (6 bases). The CDR3 totals 18 residues. CDR1 is SEHNR, CDR2 FQNEAQ, per germline (reference sequence). The V gene lost 1 base and the J gene lost 0 bases, with 19 bases spanning the gap. CDR3 sequence reads: CASSLGPLGGSSSYEQYF. The CDR3 region has the DNA TGTGCCAGCAGCTTAGGCCCCCTCGGGGGTTCAAGCTCCTACGAGCAGTACTTC. The variable domain in full, with the rest retrieved from reference TRBV7-9 and TRBJ2-7, is DTGVSQNPRHKITKRGQNVTFRCDPISEHNRLYWYRQTLGQGPEFLTYFQNEAQLEKSRLLSDRFSAERPKGSFSTLEIQRTEQGDSAMYLCASSLGPLGGSSSYEQYFGPGTRLTVT.

V gene TRBV7-6 combines with J gene TRBJ2-7; D might be TRBD1 (6 bases). V was cut by 5 bases and J by 4 bases, with 9 bases left in between. Looked up from germline, CDR1 is SGHVS and CDR2 is FNYEAQ. The CDR3 length is 12 residues. This chain's CDR3 is CASSKQGYEQYF. In DNA form, the CDR3 reads TGTGCCAGCAGCAAACAGGGTTACGAGCAGTACTTC.

This clone has just one count. Relative to the germline gene, one junction end is altered; a read error may explain this. This sequence joins TRBV27 and TRBJ2-7; TRBD1 aligns across 7 bases. Germline assignment: CDR1 MNHEY and CDR2 SMNVEV (reference sequence). This CDR3 spans 16 amino acids. The CDR3 is CVSSKRTGRDTYEQYF. DNA for the CDR3: TGTGTCAGCAGTAAACGGACAGGAAGAGATACCTACGAGCAGTACTTC.

This chain uses TRBV5-1 with TRBJ1-1; 12 bases agree with TRBD1. The length of the CDR3 is 15 residues. The germline CDR1 and CDR2 sequences are SGHRS and YFSETQ. The V and J ends lost 4 bases and 5 bases, in that order; junction bases with no gene match: 6. CDR3 DNA sequence: TGCGCCAGCAGCCAGGGACAGGGGGCATGGACTGAAGCTTTCTTT. Translation: CASSQGQGAWTEAFF.

The chain has TRBV7-8 and TRBJ1-3, with 8 bases aligning to TRBD1. Trimming cost V 5 bases and J 0 bases; bases outside gene matches: 3. Germline CDR1 and CDR2: SGHVS and FQNEAQ. This CDR3 has 15 residues. CDR3: CASSRTGSSGNTIYF. CDR3 DNA: TGTGCCAGCAGCCGGACAGGGAGCTCTGGAAACACCATATATTTT.

The chain has TRBV11-2 and TRBJ1-2; 9 bases are a match to TRBD1. Germline lookup yields CDR1 SGHAT and CDR2 FQNNGV. The CDR3 extends over 14 amino acids. V lost 1 base, J lost 8 bases, and 5 bases stayed unmatched. In DNA, the CDR3 is TGTGCCAGCAGCTTAGCACAGGGGGCGAGGGGCTACACCTTC. Amino acid sequence: CASSLAQGARGYTF. The full variable domain, with the rest looked up from reference TRBV11-2 and TRBJ1-2, is EAGVAQSPRYKIIEKRQSVAFWCNPISGHATLYWYQQILGQGPKLLIQFQNNGVVDDSQLPKDRFSAERLKGVDSTLKIQPAKLEDSAVYLCASSLAQGARGYTFGSGTRLTVV.

The chain recombines TRBV27 with TRBJ1-6; D possibly corresponds to TRBD1 (6 bases). V lost 4 bases and J 6 bases, leaving 7 bases between the germline ends. Germline V gives CDR1 MNHEY, CDR2 SMNVEV (reference sequence). The CDR3 extends over 13 amino acids. The CDR3 nucleotides read TGTGCCAGCAGTTCGGACAGTAATTCACCCCTCCACTTT. Its protein is CASSSDSNSPLHF.

This chain connects TRBV4-2 to TRBJ2-3; TRBD1 matches 12 bases. The CDR3 runs 18 residues. J lost 3 bases, V lost 3 bases, and 10 bases had no gene match. Germline V CDR1 and CDR2: LGHNA, YNFKEQ. CDR3 sequence: CASSQDSGTGGQTDTQYF. CDR3 in DNA: TGTGCCAGCAGCCAGGACTCCGGGACAGGGGGCCAAACAGATACGCAGTATTTT.

V is TRBV5-1 and J is TRBJ1-6, with TRBD1 as a possible D gene (5 bases). The CDR3 has 16 residues. Germline assignment: CDR1 SGHRS and CDR2 YFSETQ. The germline V and J ends were trimmed by 0 bases and 9 bases, with 16 bases remaining between them. Here the CDR3 reads CASSLASGRISSPLHF. The CDR3 nucleotides read TGCGCCAGCAGCTTGGCCTCAGGGCGCATAAGTTCACCCCTCCACTTT.

The rearrangement links TRBV7-9 to TRBJ2-3, with 8 bases identical to TRBD2. The V gene's germline CDR1 is SEHNR and CDR2 FQNEAQ (reference sequence). The CDR3 is made up of 16 amino acids. The junction had 9 bases not matched to a gene; V was cut back by 6 bases and J by 1 base. The CDR3 reads CASSIPKTSGTDTQYF. CDR3 in DNA: TGTGCCAGCAGTATACCTAAGACTAGCGGCACAGATACGCAGTATTTT.

A few counts support this clone. The chain uses TRBV12-3 or TRBV12-4 and TRBJ1-1; D remains ambiguous. The ends were cut back, 4 bases at V and 1 base at J, with 7 bases in the middle. The CDR3 spans 13 residues. This chain's CDR3 is CASSSGQNTEAFF. The CDR3, as DNA: TGTGCCAGCAGTTCAGGTCAGAACACTGAAGCTTTCTTT.

The V gene is TRBV7-9, the J gene TRBJ1-1; D is undetermined. V was pared by 3 bases and J by 1 base, with 9 bases between. Germline V gives CDR1 SEHNR, CDR2 FQNEAQ (reference sequence). This CDR3 spans 14 amino acids. The CDR3, as DNA: TGTGCCAGCAGCTTGACAACAGCGAACACTGAAGCTTTCTTT. Its translation: CASSLTTANTEAFF.

The J gene is TRBJ2-5, the V gene TRBV10-3, with D perhaps TRBD1 (5 bases). CDR1 ENHRY and CDR2 SYGVKD come from the germline V gene. Deletions cut 2 bases from V and 5 bases from J, with 6 bases between. The CDR3 extends over 12 amino acids. CDR3 residues: CAISEDSETQYF. CDR3 DNA: TGTGCCATCAGTGAGGACAGCGAGACCCAGTACTTC.

This sequence joins TRBV29-1 and TRBJ2-3, with 7 bases identical to TRBD2. The germline V gene has CDR1 SQVTM and CDR2 ANQGSEA. The CDR3 length is 12 residues. V lost 4 bases, J lost 6 bases, and 4 bases stayed unmatched. The CDR3 DNA follows: TGCAGCGTTGCCGGGGGGTCCGATACGCAGTATTTT. Translation: CSVAGGSDTQYF.

The chain uses TRBV7-9 and TRBJ1-6, with D possibly being TRBD1 (6 bases). Germline assignment: CDR1 SEHNR and CDR2 FQNEAQ (reference sequence). CDR3 length: 15 amino acids. Trimming pared 3 bases from V and 4 bases from J, leaving 10 bases between. The CDR3: CASSLRTVYNSPLHF. CDR3 sequence (DNA): TGTGCCAGCAGCTTGAGGACAGTTTATAATTCACCCCTCCACTTT.

This clone was observed a few times. V gene TRBV4-2 combines with J gene TRBJ2-7, with 9 positions matching TRBD1. The CDR3 spans 15 residues. The V gene end was trimmed by 1 base and the J gene end by 0 bases; junction bases not matched to a gene: 1. The germline V gene has CDR1 LGHNA and CDR2 YNFKEQ. The CDR3 nucleotides read TGTGCCAGCAGCCAAGCGGGACAGGGCTCCTACGAGCAGTACTTC. Translated, it gives CASSQAGQGSYEQYF.

V is TRBV10-1 and J is TRBJ2-1, with TRBD2 identical over 10 bases. The junction had 20 bases not matched to a gene; V was cut back by 0 bases and J by 3 bases. In germline, CDR1 is WNHNN, CDR2 SYGVQD (reference sequence). The CDR3 covers 22 residues. The CDR3 loop reads CASSESRGAGGLKRVDYNEQFF. The CDR3 nucleotides are TGCGCCAGCAGTGAGTCGAGAGGAGCGGGGGGGCTTAAAAGGGTGGACTACAATGAGCAGTTCTTC.

This clone was seen once. The chain combines TRBV5-5 with TRBJ1-3; possible D gene TRBD1, 5 bases. Trimming took off 3 bases at V and 3 bases at J, with 16 bases between the two ends. CDR3 length: 16 amino acids. CDR1 is SGHKS and CDR2 is YYEKEE in the germline V gene (reference sequence). CDR3 residues: CASSSSTTGLGNTIYF. For the CDR3, the DNA is TGTGCCAGCAGCTCAAGCACGACGGGACTTGGAAACACCATATATTTT.

V usage is TRBV6-5 and J usage is TRBJ1-6; D not resolved. The CDR3 extends over 15 amino acids. Germline assignment: CDR1 MNHEY and CDR2 SVGAGI. The ends were cut back, 0 bases at V and 4 bases at J, with 7 bases in the middle. In nucleotides, the CDR3 is TGTGCCAGCAGTTACTCTTCCGAGTATAATTCACCCCTCCACTTT. It translates to CASSYSSEYNSPLHF.

Points on this clone: The identical CDR3 is also encoded by other nucleotide sequences in the sample. V gene TRBV18 combines with J gene TRBJ1-5; 8 bases align to TRBD1. CDR3 length: 14 residues. J gave up 4 bases and V 3 bases, and 2 bases lay outside the gene matches. Germline CDR1 KGHSH, CDR2 LQKENI. In nucleotides, the CDR3 is TGTGCCAGCTCACCCGGACAGGGTAATCAGCCCCAGCATTTT. This codes for CASSPGQGNQPQHF.

The chain carries TRBV24-1 and TRBJ1-2, with TRBD1 as a possible D gene (5 bases). The germline V gene encodes CDR1 KGHDR and CDR2 SFDVKD. The CDR3 sequence is 16 residues long. Trimming stripped 2 bases from V and 3 bases from J, with 15 bases between. The chain's CDR3 is CATSDSPFGADYGYTF. As DNA, the CDR3 is TGTGCCACCAGTGATTCCCCATTTGGGGCCGACTATGGCTACACCTTC.

The V call is TRBV5-4, the J call TRBJ2-3; a possible D gene is TRBD2 (5 bases). Germline CDR1 and CDR2: SGHNT and YYREEE (reference sequence). The V end was cut by 4 bases, the J end by 2 bases, with 17 bases between. The CDR3 sequence is 16 residues long. The CDR3 loop is CASSDSPGGLTDTQYF. For the CDR3, the DNA is TGTGCCAGCAGCGATTCGCCTGGCGGGCTCACAGATACGCAGTATTTT.

The chain carries TRBV5-1 and TRBJ1-4, with D possibly matching TRBD1 (6 bases). CDR1 is SGHRS, CDR2 YFSETQ, per germline. The CDR3 is 16 amino acids. The V end lost 0 bases, the J end lost 5 bases, and 14 bases lay between the germline ends. CDR3 sequence: CASSLGTGMGNEKLFF. DNA of the CDR3: TGCGCCAGCAGCTTGGGAACAGGGATGGGGAATGAAAAACTGTTTTTT.

V usage is TRBV7-9 and J usage is TRBJ1-2; weak D call: TRBD1 (5 bases). Germline V gene data show CDR1 as SEHNR and CDR2 as FQNEAQ (reference sequence). Between the trimmed V and J ends, which lost 5 bases and 8 bases, there was a span of 15 bases. CDR3 size: 13 residues. The CDR3 is CASSRCRDWGYTF. The DNA for the CDR3 is TGTGCCAGCAGCAGATGCAGGGACTGGGGCTACACCTTC.